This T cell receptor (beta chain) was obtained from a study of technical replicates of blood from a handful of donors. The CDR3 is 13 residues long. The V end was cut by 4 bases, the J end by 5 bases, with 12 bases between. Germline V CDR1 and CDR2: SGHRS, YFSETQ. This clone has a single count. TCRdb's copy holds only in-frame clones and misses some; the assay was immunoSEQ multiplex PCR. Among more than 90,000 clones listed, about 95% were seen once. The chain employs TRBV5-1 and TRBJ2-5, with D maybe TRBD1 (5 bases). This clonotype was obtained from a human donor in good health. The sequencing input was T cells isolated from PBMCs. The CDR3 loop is CASSPTVGETQYF. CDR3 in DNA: TGCGCCAGCAGCCCGACAGTGGGTGAGACCCAGTACTTC.